This T cell receptor (beta chain) was profiled in a study of T cells in Graves' hyperthyroidism and ophthalmopathy. What was amplified from RNA transcripts were TCR beta CDR3 regions. With the HTBI primer set, the TCR CDR3 went through a first round of RT-PCR. MiXCR, applied by TCRdb to the multiplex PCR reads, yields one record per CDR3 protein. Among roughly 150,000 distinct CDR3 sequences listed, about a tenth were seen once. V was pared by 2 bases and J by 2 bases, with 5 bases of the junction left unmatched. CDR1 and CDR2 (germline): SEHNR, FQNEAQ (reference sequence). This CDR3 is built from 15 residues. This clonotype was seen repeatedly, ten times or more.

The chain carries TRBV7-9 and TRBJ2-5; 7 bases fit TRBD1. This sequence was found in a woman aged 18-29 years with Graves' hyperthyroidism that later progressed to Graves' ophthalmopathy. Source material: blood. CDR3 sequence reads: CASSLMTGWQETQYF. CDR3 bases: TGTGCCAGCAGCTTAATGACAGGGTGGCAAGAGACCCAGTACTTC.